The 32 T cell receptor beta chains presented below share a single source sample, sequenced in a study of OX40 agonist ivuxolimab in advanced cancers. This table comes from immunoSEQ multiplex PCR, and its TCRdb copy is limited to in-frame clones, with some not included. The sample lists 55,000 to 60,000 clones, 84% occurring once. Sequencing used CD4+ or CD8+ T cells sorted from blood, obtained in a trial of the OX40 agonist ivuxolimab. Receptors originate from an adult with an advanced solid tumor such as melanoma, head and neck, liver or kidney cancer.

The rearrangement joins TRBV15 to TRBJ2-3, with TRBD1 as a possible D gene (6 bases). Germline CDR1 LNHNV, CDR2 YYDKDF (reference sequence). Trimming took 5 bases from V and 0 from J, leaving 6 bases between them. The CDR3 extends over 13 amino acids. The CDR3 DNA follows: TGTGCCACCAGCGACAGGAGCACAGATACGCAGTATTTT. The encoded protein is CATSDRSTDTQYF. The full variable domain, rest sourced from reference TRBV15 and TRBJ2-3, is DAMVIQNPRYQVTQFGKPVTLSCSQTLNHNVMYWYQQKSSQAPKLLFHYYDKDFNNEADTPDNFQSRRPNTSFCFLDIRSPGLGDTAMYLCATSDRSTDTQYFGPGTRLTVL.

This clone was observed a single time. V and J are TRBV30 and TRBJ2-2, with 10 bases that match TRBD2. J was trimmed by 7 bases and V by 4 bases; bases with no gene match: 9. Germline CDR1 GTSNPN, CDR2 SVGIG (reference sequence). The CDR3 length is 15 residues. CDR3 nucleotide sequence: TGTGCCTGGATTGGAATAGCGGGAGGTAGCGGGGAGCTGTTTTTT. Amino acids: CAWIGIAGGSGELFF. The full variable domain, completed using reference TRBV30 and TRBJ2-2, is SQTIHQWPATLVQPVGSPLSLECTVEGTSNPNLYWYRQAAGRGLQLLFYSVGIGQISSEVPQNLSASRPQDRQFILSSKKLLLSDSGFYLCAWIGIAGGSGELFFGEGSRLTVL.

The chain has TRBV15 and TRBJ2-4; possibly TRBD2 for D (5 bases). Trimming left V 0 bases short and J 4 bases short, with 10 bases between. The CDR3 is 15 residues long. The germline V gene encodes CDR1 LNHNV and CDR2 YYDKDF (reference sequence). Here the CDR3 reads CATSRDGGGKNIQYF. CDR3 DNA sequence: TGTGCCACCAGCAGAGATGGTGGAGGTAAAAACATTCAGTACTTC.

The V call is TRBV27, the J call TRBJ2-3; 9 nucleotides line up with TRBD2. Unmatched junction bases numbered 5, after V lost 2 bases and J lost 5 bases. The CDR3 is made up of 15 amino acids. Germline CDR1 reads MNHEY; CDR2 reads SMNVEV (reference sequence). The CDR3 reads CASSLIAGEVDTQYF. The CDR3 bases are TGTGCCAGCAGTTTAATAGCGGGAGAAGTAGATACGCAGTATTTT.

This clone has more than one count but fewer than ten. J is TRBJ2-1 and V is TRBV19, with unresolved D. V was trimmed by 5 bases and J by 9 bases, leaving 26 bases between them. The CDR3 runs 17 residues. Germline V lookup: CDR1 LNHDA, CDR2 SQIVND (reference sequence). Here the CDR3 reads CASSDLRDVAVGGEQFF. As DNA, the CDR3 is TGTGCCAGTAGTGACCTGAGAGACGTGGCCGTGGGCGGTGAGCAGTTCTTC.

This clone occurred once. The CDR3 nucleotides are TGTGCCTGCTCTAAGACAGAGAACACTGAAGCTTTCTTT. Its translation is CACSKTENTEAFF. The rearrangement joins TRBV6-4 to TRBJ1-1; TRBD1 is a possible D gene (5 bases). Trimming shortened V by 11 bases and J by 1 base, and 14 bases separated the two germline ends. CDR3 length: 13 residues. Germline V gene sequence: CDR1 MRHNA, CDR2 SNTAGT.

The chain employs TRBV6-6 and TRBJ1-2, with TRBD1 matching 7 bases. Germline CDR1 MNHNY, CDR2 SVGAGI (reference sequence). The V gene end was trimmed by 0 bases and the J gene end by 6 bases; junction bases not matched to a gene: 7. This CDR3 spans 15 amino acids. In nucleotides, the CDR3 is TGTGCCAGCAGTTACTCAATTACCGGGACAGATGGCTACACCTTC. Its translation: CASSYSITGTDGYTF.

This sequence joins TRBV7-9 and TRBJ1-2; 7 bases agree with TRBD1. CDR1 is SEHNR and CDR2 is FQNEAQ in the germline V gene (reference sequence). V shed 0 bases, J shed 2 bases, and the junction held 0 bases outside the gene matches. The CDR3 loop spans 14 amino acids. The CDR3 loop reads CASSLAGGNYGYTF. CDR3 nucleotides: TGTGCCAGCAGCTTAGCAGGGGGCAACTATGGCTACACCTTC.

This clone appeared once. The J gene is TRBJ1-1, the V gene TRBV7-2; 8 bases are a match to TRBD1. Germline V lookup: CDR1 SGHTA, CDR2 FQGNSA. CDR3 length equals 16 residues. J lost 4 bases, V lost 5 bases, and 12 bases had no gene match. The CDR3 reads CASSPSGGLKFTEAFF. The CDR3 nucleotides are TGTGCCAGCAGCCCGTCAGGGGGCCTCAAATTCACTGAAGCTTTCTTT.

This rearrangement joins TRBV28 to TRBJ2-7; D assignment may be TRBD1 or TRBD2 (5 bases each). CDR1 and CDR2 (germline): MDHEN, SYDVKM. This CDR3 is 15 amino acids long. The V gene lost 2 bases and the J gene lost 7 bases, with 18 bases spanning the gap. In DNA form, the CDR3 reads TGTGCCAGCAGTTTAGGGACCTCCGGCAGAAGTGAGCAGTACTTC. Translated: CASSLGTSGRSEQYF.

The chain carries TRBV19 and TRBJ2-5; 8 bases align to TRBD2. Unmatched junction bases numbered 7, after V lost 2 bases and J lost 2 bases. Germline CDR1 and CDR2: LNHDA and SQIVND (reference sequence). The CDR3 length is 16 residues. The CDR3 loop is CASSISGGAPQETQYF. CDR3 nucleotide sequence: TGTGCCAGTAGTATATCGGGGGGGGCACCTCAAGAGACCCAGTACTTC.

The chain has TRBV19 and TRBJ2-2, with 8 bases identical to TRBD1. CDR3 size: 15 residues. Germline V CDR1 and CDR2: LNHDA, SQIVND (reference sequence). Unmatched junction bases numbered 6, after V lost 5 bases and J lost 4 bases. The CDR3 DNA reads TGTGCCAGTAGTGGGAAGACAGGGGCCACCGGGGAGCTGTTTTTT. As protein: CASSGKTGATGELFF.

The rearrangement joins TRBV6-6 to TRBJ1-1; tentative D call: TRBD1 (5 bases). The CDR3 contains 13 residues. V shed 5 bases and J shed 5 bases, with 12 bases lying between them. CDR1 is MNHNY, CDR2 SVGAGI, per germline (reference sequence). The CDR3 loop reads CASSPLQETEAFF. The CDR3 region has the DNA TGTGCCAGCAGTCCCCTACAGGAGACTGAAGCTTTCTTT.

The rearrangement links TRBV19 to TRBJ2-1; 8 bases fit TRBD2. CDR1 is LNHDA, CDR2 SQIVND, per germline (reference sequence). Trimming took 1 base from V and 4 from J; bases not matched to a gene: 6. The CDR3 runs to 16 residues. CDR3 nucleotides: TGTGCCAGTAGTATAGTAGGCGGGAGGTTTTACAATGAGCAGTTCTTC. It is translated as CASSIVGGRFYNEQFF.

The count of this clone is one. The chain combines TRBV6-5 with TRBJ2-3, with 13 bases lining up with TRBD2. V lost 6 bases and J lost 5; bases outside the gene matches: 5. CDR3 size: 15 residues. Germline CDR1 MNHEY, CDR2 SVGAGI. The CDR3 nucleotides read TGTGCCAGCAGGCGACTAGCGGGGGGCGAAGATACGCAGTATTTT. This gives the protein CASRRLAGGEDTQYF.

V and J are TRBV10-3 and TRBJ2-3; D is uncertain. Germline V gives CDR1 ENHRY, CDR2 SYGVKD. The CDR3 is 13 residues long. With 4 bases removed from V and 0 bases from J, the gap between germline ends came to 5 bases. The CDR3 sequence: CAISGDSTDTQYF. The CDR3 DNA reads as TGTGCCATCAGTGGCGACAGCACAGATACGCAGTATTTT.

This chain joins TRBV2 and TRBJ2-5, with D tentatively TRBD2 (5 bases). Germline-derived CDR1 and CDR2 are SNHLY and FYNNEI. V was cut by 6 bases and J by 5 bases, with 13 bases left in between. CDR3 length equals 13 residues. The CDR3 coding sequence is TGTGCCAGCAGCCTACTAGTGGGGGAGACCCAGTACTTC. Amino acids: CASSLLVGETQYF.

The chain combines TRBV28 with TRBJ2-2; 9 nucleotides line up with TRBD2. This CDR3 region has 16 residues. CDR1 and CDR2 (germline): MDHEN, SYDVKM. After removal of 7 bases from V and 7 bases from J, the junction contained 13 bases not matched to a gene. DNA for the CDR3: TGTGCCAGCAAGGAAGCGGGAGGAGCGAAGGGCGGGGAGCTGTTTTTT. Its translation is CASKEAGGAKGGELFF.

This rearrangement joins TRBV30 to TRBJ1-1; D gene unclear. Germline V gene sequence: CDR1 GTSNPN, CDR2 SVGIG (reference sequence). The CDR3 loop spans 11 amino acids. V gave up 2 bases and J gave up 3 bases, with 4 bases separating them. The CDR3 here is CAWSWDTEAFF. For the CDR3, the DNA is TGTGCCTGGAGTTGGGACACTGAAGCTTTCTTT. Full variable domain (remainder filled in from reference TRBV30 and TRBJ1-1): SQTIHQWPATLVQPVGSPLSLECTVEGTSNPNLYWYRQAAGRGLQLLFYSVGIGQISSEVPQNLSASRPQDRQFILSSKKLLLSDSGFYLCAWSWDTEAFFGQGTRLTVV.

The DNA for the CDR3 is TGTGCCAGCAGTTTATTTGGGGGGCGCGGAACTGAAGCTTTCTTT. Residues: CASSLFGGRGTEAFF. The rearrangement uses TRBV27 and TRBJ1-1; D is perhaps TRBD1 (6 bases). Germline-derived CDR1 and CDR2 are MNHEY and SMNVEV (reference sequence). The CDR3 consists of 15 residues. V lost 1 base and J 5 bases, leaving 14 bases between the germline ends.

This chain links TRBV7-2 with TRBJ2-7, with TRBD2 identical over 10 bases. V gave up 4 bases and J gave up 0 bases; unmatched junction bases: 9. Looked up from germline, CDR1 is SGHTA and CDR2 is FQGNSA. The CDR3 is 17 amino acids. The chain's CDR3 is CASSSTSGPSRSYEQYF. CDR3 nucleotides: TGTGCCAGCAGCTCGACTAGCGGGCCTTCACGCTCCTACGAGCAGTACTTC.

This chain connects TRBV14 to TRBJ1-4, with TRBD1 matching 9 bases. Germline CDR1 and CDR2: SGHDN and FVKESK. V dropped 1 base and J dropped 7; count of bases not matched to a gene: 4. This CDR3 spans 15 amino acids. CDR3: CASSQVTGGSEKLFF. The CDR3 DNA follows: TGTGCCAGCAGCCAAGTGACAGGGGGGAGTGAAAAACTGTTTTTT.

The J gene is TRBJ2-7, the V gene TRBV7-8; D gene uncertain. The V end lost 5 bases, the J end lost 0 bases, and 14 bases lay between the germline ends. Looked up from germline, CDR1 is SGHVS and CDR2 is FQNEAQ. The CDR3 has 15 residues. CDR3 residues: CASSPRLSISYEQYF. CDR3 coding DNA: TGTGCCAGCAGCCCCCGACTGTCTATCTCCTACGAGCAGTACTTC.

The chain combines TRBV29-1 with TRBJ2-3; TRBD1 matches at 11 bases. Germline V gene sequence: CDR1 SQVTM, CDR2 ANQGSEA. This CDR3 is 14 amino acids long. V dropped 4 bases and J dropped 4; count of bases not matched to a gene: 4. In DNA form, the CDR3 reads TGCAGCGTTGGGGGACAGGGGGTTTCAGATACGCAGTATTTT. It specifies CSVGGQGVSDTQYF.

The chain carries TRBV10-3 and TRBJ2-1, with a tentative D call TRBD2 (7 bases). V lost 6 bases and J 6 bases, leaving 15 bases between the germline ends. CDR1 is ENHRY, CDR2 SYGVKD, per germline. This CDR3 spans 14 amino acids. For the CDR3, the DNA is TGTGCCATCAGCGGGGCGGGGGCAAGCAATGAGCAGTTCTTC. Amino acids: CAISGAGASNEQFF.

The CDR3 is CAISSSENQPQHF. Written as DNA, the CDR3 is TGTGCCATCAGCTCCTCGGAAAATCAGCCCCAGCATTTT. The gene calls are TRBV10-3 and TRBJ1-5; D is unresolved. Deletions cut 6 bases from V and 4 bases from J, with 10 bases between. The CDR3 length is 13 residues. Germline-derived CDR1 and CDR2 are ENHRY and SYGVKD.

The V and J genes are TRBV5-4 and TRBJ1-2, with D possibly being TRBD1 (5 bases). The germline gives CDR1 SGHNT, CDR2 YYREEE (reference sequence). V dropped 4 bases and J dropped 2 bases, with 9 bases sitting between them. This CDR3 has 13 amino acids. The CDR3 DNA sequence: TGTGCCAGCAGCATAAGGGGCAACTATGGCTACACCTTC. Protein: CASSIRGNYGYTF. Full variable domain (outside the CDR3, taken from reference TRBV5-4 and TRBJ1-2): ETGVTQSPTHLIKTRGQQVTLRCSSQSGHNTVSWYQQALGQGPQFIFQYYREEENGRGNFPPRFSGLQFPNYSSELNVNALELDDSALYLCASSIRGNYGYTFGSGTRLTVV.

The rearrangement joins TRBV4-1 to TRBJ2-7, with TRBD2 identical over 7 bases. The germline V gene has CDR1 MGHRA and CDR2 YSYEKL. The CDR3 is 16 amino acids. V trimming: 0 bases; J trimming: 4 bases; junction bases outside the gene matches: 9. CDR3 loop: CASSQEPAGLSYEQYF. The CDR3 DNA is TGCGCCAGCAGCCAAGAACCAGCGGGGTTGTCTTACGAGCAGTACTTC.

The rearrangement links TRBV28 to TRBJ2-7; D unclear. The V and J ends lost 6 bases and 3 bases respectively, with 6 bases between them. Germline V lookup: CDR1 MDHEN, CDR2 SYDVKM. This CDR3 comprises 11 residues. CDR3 region: CASSNSYEQYF. CDR3 in DNA: TGTGCCAGCAGCAACAGCTACGAGCAGTACTTC.

The CDR3 loop is CASSLVSGGWVRSYGYTF. The CDR3 DNA sequence: TGTGCCAGCAGCTTAGTTTCAGGTGGCTGGGTCCGGTCCTATGGCTACACCTTC. This sequence joins TRBV13 and TRBJ1-2; D remains ambiguous. Germline V lookup: CDR1 PRHDT, CDR2 FYEKMQ (reference sequence). With 1 base removed from V and 4 bases from J, the gap between germline ends came to 22 bases. This CDR3 contains 18 residues. The variable domain in full, with the rest retrieved from reference TRBV13 and TRBJ1-2, is AAGVIQSPRHLIKEKRETATLKCYPIPRHDTVYWYQQGPGQDPQFLISFYEKMQSDKGSIPDRFSAQQFSDYHSELNMSSLELGDSALYFCASSLVSGGWVRSYGYTFGSGTRLTVV.

This chain uses TRBV10-2 with TRBJ1-4; TRBD1 matches at 8 bases. The CDR3 contains 14 residues. Germline assignment: CDR1 WSHSY and CDR2 SAAADI. With V trimmed by 3 bases and J by 7 bases, 4 bases remained unmatched. Written as DNA, the CDR3 is TGCGCCAGCAGTGACAGGGGGCAAAGTGAAAAACTGTTTTTT. This codes for CASSDRGQSEKLFF.

The chain uses TRBV20-1 and TRBJ1-4, with D unclear. This CDR3 is 11 amino acids long. V gave up 6 bases and J gave up 7 bases, with 9 bases separating them. Germline loops: CDR1 DFQATT, CDR2 SNEGSKA (reference sequence). The CDR3 DNA reads TGCAGTGCAGGGAGGATTGAAAAACTGTTTTTT. Residues: CSAGRIEKLFF.